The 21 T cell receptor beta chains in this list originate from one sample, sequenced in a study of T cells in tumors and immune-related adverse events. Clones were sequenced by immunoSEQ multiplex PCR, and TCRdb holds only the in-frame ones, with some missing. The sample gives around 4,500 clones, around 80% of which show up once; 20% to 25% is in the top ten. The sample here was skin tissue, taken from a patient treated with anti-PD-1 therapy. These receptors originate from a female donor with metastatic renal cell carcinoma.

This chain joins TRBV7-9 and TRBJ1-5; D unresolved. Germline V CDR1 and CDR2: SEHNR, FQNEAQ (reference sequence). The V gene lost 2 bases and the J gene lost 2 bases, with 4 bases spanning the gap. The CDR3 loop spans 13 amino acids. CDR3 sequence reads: CASSLYGNQPQHF. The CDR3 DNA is TGTGCCAGCAGCTTATACGGCAATCAGCCCCAGCATTTT.

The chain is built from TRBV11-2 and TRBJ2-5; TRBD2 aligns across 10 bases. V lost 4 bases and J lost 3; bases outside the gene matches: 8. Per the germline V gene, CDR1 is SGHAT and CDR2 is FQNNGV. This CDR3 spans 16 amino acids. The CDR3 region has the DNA TGTGCCAGCAGCTACGTAGCGGGGGGTCCCGAAGAGACCCAGTACTTC. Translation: CASSYVAGGPEETQYF. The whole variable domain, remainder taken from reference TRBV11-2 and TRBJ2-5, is EAGVAQSPRYKIIEKRQSVAFWCNPISGHATLYWYQQILGQGPKLLIQFQNNGVVDDSQLPKDRFSAERLKGVDSTLKIQPAKLEDSAVYLCASSYVAGGPEETQYFGPGTRLLVL.

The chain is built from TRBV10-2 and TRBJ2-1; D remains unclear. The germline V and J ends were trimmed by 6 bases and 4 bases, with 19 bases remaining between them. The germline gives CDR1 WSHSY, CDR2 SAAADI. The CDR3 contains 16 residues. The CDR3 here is CASSLPQHSSYNEQFF. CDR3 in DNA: TGCGCCAGCAGCCTTCCGCAGCACAGTTCTTACAATGAGCAGTTCTTC.

CDR3 in amino acids: CASTLRDRVPYEQYF. The CDR3 DNA follows: TGCGCCAGCACACTCCGGGACAGGGTTCCCTACGAGCAGTACTTC. The V gene is TRBV23-1, the J gene TRBJ2-7; 9 nucleotides align to TRBD1. TRBV23-1 is recorded as an ORF, its role being uncertain. This CDR3 has 15 amino acids. V trimming: 7 bases; J trimming: 2 bases; junction bases outside the gene matches: 9.

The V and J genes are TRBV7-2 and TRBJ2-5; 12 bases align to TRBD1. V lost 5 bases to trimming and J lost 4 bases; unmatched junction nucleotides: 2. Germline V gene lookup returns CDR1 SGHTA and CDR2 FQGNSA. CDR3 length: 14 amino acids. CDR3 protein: CASSRDRGRETQYF. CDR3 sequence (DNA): TGTGCCAGCAGCCGGGACAGGGGGCGAGAGACCCAGTACTTC.

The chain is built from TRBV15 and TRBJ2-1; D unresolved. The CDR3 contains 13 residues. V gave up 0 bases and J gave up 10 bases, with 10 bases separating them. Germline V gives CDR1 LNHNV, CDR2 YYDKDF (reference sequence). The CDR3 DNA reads TGTGCCACCAGCAGAGAGGGGAAGGCGGAGCAGTTCTTC. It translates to CATSREGKAEQFF.

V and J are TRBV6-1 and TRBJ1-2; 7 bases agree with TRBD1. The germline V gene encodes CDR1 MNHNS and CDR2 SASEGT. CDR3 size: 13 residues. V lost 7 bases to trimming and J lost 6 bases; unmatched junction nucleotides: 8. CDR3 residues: CASKLTGVHGYTF. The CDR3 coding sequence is TGTGCCAGCAAATTAACAGGGGTTCATGGCTACACCTTC.

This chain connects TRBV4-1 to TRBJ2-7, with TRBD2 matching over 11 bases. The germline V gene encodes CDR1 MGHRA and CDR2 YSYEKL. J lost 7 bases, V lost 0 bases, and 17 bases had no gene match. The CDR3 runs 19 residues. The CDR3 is CASSQEGAPSGGMVVEQYF. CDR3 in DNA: TGCGCCAGCAGCCAAGAGGGGGCCCCTAGCGGGGGGATGGTCGTGGAGCAGTACTTC.

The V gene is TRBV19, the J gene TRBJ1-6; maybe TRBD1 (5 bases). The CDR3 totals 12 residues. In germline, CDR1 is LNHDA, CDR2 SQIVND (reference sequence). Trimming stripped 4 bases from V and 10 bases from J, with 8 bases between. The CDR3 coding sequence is TGTGCCAGTAGTACTCGACAGTCACCCCTCCACTTT. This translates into CASSTRQSPLHF.

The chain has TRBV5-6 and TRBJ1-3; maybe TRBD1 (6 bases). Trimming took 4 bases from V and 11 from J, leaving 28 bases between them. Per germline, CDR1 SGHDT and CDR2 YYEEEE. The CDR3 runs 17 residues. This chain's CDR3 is CASSPLNRDGRSGAIYF. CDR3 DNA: TGTGCCAGCAGCCCCCTTAACCGGGACGGACGATCAGGGGCCATATATTTT.

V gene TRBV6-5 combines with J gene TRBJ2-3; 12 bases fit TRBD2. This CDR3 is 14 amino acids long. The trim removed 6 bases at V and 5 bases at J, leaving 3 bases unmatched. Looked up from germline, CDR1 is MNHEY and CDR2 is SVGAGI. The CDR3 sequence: CASSLGLAGDTQYF. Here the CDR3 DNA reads TGTGCCAGCAGCCTGGGACTAGCGGGAGATACGCAGTATTTT.

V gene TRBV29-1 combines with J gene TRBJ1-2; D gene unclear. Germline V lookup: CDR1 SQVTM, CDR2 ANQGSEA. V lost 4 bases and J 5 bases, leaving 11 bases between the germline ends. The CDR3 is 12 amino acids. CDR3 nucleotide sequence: TGCAGCGTTGGCCGGGGAAGTTATGGCTACACCTTC. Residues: CSVGRGSYGYTF.

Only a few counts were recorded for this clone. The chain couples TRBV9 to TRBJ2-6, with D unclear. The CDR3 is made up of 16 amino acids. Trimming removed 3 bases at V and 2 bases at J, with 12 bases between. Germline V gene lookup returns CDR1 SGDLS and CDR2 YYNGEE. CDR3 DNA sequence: TGTGCCAGCAGCGACACGGAGACGCCTGGGGCCAACGTCCTGACTTTC. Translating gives CASSDTETPGANVLTF.

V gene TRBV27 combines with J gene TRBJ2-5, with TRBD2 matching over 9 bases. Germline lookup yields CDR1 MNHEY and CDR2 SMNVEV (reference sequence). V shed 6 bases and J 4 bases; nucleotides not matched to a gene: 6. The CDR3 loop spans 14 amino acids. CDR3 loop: CASSLRREGETQYF. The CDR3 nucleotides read TGTGCCAGCAGCTTACGGCGGGAGGGAGAGACCCAGTACTTC.

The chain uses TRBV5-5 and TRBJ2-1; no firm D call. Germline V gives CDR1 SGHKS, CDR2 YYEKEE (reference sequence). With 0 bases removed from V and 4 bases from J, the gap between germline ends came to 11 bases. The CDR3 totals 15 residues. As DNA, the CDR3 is TGTGCCAGCAGCTTGGCCCCTACCTTATACAATGAGCAGTTCTTC. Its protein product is CASSLAPTLYNEQFF.

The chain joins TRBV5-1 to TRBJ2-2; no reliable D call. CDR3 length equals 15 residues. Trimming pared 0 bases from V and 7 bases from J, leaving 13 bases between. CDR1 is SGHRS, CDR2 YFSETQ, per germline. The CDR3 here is CASSLAGPPIGELFF. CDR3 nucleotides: TGCGCCAGCAGCTTGGCGGGCCCTCCAATCGGGGAGCTGTTTTTT.

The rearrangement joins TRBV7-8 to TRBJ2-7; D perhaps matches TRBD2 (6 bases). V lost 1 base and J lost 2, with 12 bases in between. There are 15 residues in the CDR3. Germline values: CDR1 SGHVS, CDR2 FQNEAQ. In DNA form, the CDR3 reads TGTGCCAGCAGCTTAGGGGCGGGGTCGACCTACGAGCAGTACTTC. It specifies CASSLGAGSTYEQYF.

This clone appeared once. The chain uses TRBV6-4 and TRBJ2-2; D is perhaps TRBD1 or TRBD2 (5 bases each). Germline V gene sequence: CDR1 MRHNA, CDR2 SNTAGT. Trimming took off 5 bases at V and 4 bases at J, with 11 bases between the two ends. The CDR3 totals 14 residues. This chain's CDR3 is CASSPGRGTGELFF. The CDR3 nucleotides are TGTGCCAGCAGTCCGGGAAGGGGCACCGGGGAGCTGTTTTTT.

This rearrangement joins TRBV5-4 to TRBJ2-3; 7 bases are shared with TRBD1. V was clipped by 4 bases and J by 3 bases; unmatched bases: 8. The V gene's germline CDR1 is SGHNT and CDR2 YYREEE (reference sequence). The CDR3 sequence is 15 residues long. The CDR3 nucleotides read TGTGCCAGCAGCCCCAGACAGGGAGCGACAGATACGCAGTATTTT. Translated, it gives CASSPRQGATDTQYF.

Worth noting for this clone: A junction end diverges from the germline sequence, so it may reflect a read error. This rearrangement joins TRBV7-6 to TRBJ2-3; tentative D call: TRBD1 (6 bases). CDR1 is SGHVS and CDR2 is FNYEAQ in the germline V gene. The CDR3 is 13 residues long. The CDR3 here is CASSLMGADAQYF. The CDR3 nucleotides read TGTGCCAGCAGCTTGATGGGGGCAGATGCGCAGTATTTT.

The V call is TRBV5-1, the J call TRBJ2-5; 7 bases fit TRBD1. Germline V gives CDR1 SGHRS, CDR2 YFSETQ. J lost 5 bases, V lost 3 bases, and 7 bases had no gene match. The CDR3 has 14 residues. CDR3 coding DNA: TGCGCCAGCAGCTCACAGGGGTCGGTGGAGACCCAGTACTTC. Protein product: CASSSQGSVETQYF.